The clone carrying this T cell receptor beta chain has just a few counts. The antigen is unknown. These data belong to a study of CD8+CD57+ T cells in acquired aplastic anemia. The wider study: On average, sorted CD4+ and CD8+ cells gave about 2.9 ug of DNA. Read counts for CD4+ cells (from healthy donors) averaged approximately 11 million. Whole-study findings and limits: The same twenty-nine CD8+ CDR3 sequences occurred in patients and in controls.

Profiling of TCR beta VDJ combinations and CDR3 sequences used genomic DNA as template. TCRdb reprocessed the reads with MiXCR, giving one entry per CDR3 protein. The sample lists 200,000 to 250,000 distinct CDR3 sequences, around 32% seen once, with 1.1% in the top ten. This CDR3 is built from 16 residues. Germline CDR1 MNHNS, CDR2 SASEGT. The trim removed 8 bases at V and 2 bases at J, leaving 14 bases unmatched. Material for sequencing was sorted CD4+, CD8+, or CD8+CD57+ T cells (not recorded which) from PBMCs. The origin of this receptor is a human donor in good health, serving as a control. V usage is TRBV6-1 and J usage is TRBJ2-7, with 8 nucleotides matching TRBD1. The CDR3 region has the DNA TGTGCCAGCTCCATTCTGCCCCAGGGGGCTCCCTACGAGCAGTACTTC. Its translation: CASSILPQGAPYEQYF.